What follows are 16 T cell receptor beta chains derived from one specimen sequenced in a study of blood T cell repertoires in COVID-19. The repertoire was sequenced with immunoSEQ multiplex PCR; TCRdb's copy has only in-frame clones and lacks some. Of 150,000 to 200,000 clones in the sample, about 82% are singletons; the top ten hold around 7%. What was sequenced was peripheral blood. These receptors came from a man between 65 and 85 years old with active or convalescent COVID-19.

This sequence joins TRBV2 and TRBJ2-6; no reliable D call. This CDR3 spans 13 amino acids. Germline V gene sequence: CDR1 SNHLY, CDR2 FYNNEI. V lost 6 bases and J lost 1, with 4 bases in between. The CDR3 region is CASSRSGANVLTF. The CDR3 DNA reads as TGTGCCAGCAGCAGGTCTGGGGCCAACGTCCTGACTTTC.

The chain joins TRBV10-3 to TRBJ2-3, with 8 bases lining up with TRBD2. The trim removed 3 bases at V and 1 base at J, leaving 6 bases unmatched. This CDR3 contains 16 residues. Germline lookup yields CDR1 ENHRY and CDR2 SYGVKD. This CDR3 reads CAISDGPGGRTDTQYF. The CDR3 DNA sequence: TGTGCCATCAGTGATGGTCCGGGGGGGCGCACAGATACGCAGTATTTT.

Here the CDR3 reads CASSPVSGSVADTQYF. DNA for the CDR3: TGTGCCAGCTCACCCGTTAGCGGGAGCGTCGCAGATACGCAGTATTTT. This chain uses TRBV18 with TRBJ2-3, with 9 bases that match TRBD2. The CDR3 sequence is 16 residues long. Trimming removed 3 bases from V and 4 bases from J; junction bases left unmatched: 8. Germline V CDR1 and CDR2: KGHSH, LQKENI.

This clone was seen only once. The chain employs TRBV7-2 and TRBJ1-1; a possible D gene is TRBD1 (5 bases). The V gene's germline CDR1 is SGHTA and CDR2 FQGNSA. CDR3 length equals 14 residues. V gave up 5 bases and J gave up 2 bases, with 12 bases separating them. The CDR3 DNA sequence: TGTGCCAGCAGCGTCCGGGACTTAAACACTGAAGCTTTCTTT. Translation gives CASSVRDLNTEAFF.

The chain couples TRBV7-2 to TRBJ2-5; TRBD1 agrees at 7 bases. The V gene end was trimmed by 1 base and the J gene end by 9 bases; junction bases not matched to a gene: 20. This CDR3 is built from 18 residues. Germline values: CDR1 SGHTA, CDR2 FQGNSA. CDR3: CASSLGSFIQRDRMAQYF. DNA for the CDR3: TGTGCCAGCAGCTTAGGCTCATTCATCCAACGGGACAGAATGGCCCAGTACTTC.

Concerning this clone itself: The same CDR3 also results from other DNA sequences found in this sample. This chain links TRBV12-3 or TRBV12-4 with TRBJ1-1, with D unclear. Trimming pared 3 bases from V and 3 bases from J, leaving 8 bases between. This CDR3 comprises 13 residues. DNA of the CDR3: TGTGCCAGCAGTTTGAGGGCAGACACTGAAGCTTTCTTT. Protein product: CASSLRADTEAFF.

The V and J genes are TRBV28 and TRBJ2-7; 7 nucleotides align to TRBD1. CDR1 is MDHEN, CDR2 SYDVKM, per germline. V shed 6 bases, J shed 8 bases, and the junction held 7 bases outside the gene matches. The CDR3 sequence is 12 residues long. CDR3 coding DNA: TGTGCCAGCAGCACAGGGGTGTATCAGCAGTACTTC. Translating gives CASSTGVYQQYF.

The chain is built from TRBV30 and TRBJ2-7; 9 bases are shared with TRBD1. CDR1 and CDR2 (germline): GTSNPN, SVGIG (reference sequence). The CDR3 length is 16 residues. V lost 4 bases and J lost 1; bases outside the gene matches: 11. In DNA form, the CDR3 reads TGTGCCTGGACGTCCCCCGGGACAGGGAATTCCTACGAGCAGTACTTC. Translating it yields CAWTSPGTGNSYEQYF.

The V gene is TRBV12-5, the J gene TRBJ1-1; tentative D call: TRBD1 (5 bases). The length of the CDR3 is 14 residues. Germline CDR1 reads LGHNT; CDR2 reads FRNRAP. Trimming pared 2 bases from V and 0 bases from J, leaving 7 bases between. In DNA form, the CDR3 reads TGTGCTAGTGGTTTGATGACAGTGAACACTGAAGCTTTCTTT. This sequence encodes CASGLMTVNTEAFF.

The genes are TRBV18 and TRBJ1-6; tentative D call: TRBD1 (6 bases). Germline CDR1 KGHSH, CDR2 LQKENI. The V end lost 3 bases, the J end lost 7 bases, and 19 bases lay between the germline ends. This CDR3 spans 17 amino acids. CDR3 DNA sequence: TGTGCCAGCTCACCGGACAGCCCATACCAATTAAATTCACCCCTCCACTTT. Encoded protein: CASSPDSPYQLNSPLHF.

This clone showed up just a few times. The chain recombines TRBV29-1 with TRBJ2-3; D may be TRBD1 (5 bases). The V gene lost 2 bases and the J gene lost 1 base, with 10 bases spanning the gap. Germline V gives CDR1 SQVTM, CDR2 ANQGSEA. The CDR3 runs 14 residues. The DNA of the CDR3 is TGCAGCGTTGAAAGGGGCACCGGCACAGATACGCAGTATTTT. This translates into CSVERGTGTDTQYF.

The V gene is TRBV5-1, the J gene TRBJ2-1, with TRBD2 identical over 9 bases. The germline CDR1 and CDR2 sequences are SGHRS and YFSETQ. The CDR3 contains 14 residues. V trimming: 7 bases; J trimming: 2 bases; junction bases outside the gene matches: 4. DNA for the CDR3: TGCGCCAGCGGGCGGGAGGGTACCTACAATGAGCAGTTCTTC. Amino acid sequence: CASGREGTYNEQFF.

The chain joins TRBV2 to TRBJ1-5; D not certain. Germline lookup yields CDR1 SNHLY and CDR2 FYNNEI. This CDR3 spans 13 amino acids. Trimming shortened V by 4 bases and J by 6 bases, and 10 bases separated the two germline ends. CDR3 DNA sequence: TGTGCCAGCAGTGCGGGAAGTTCTCAGCCCCAGCATTTT. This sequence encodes CASSAGSSQPQHF.

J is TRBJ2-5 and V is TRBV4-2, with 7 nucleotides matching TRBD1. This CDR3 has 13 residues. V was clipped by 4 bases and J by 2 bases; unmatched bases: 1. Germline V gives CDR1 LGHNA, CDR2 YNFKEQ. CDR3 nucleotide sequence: TGTGCCAGCAGCCGGGGACAGCAAGAGACCCAGTACTTC. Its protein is CASSRGQQETQYF.

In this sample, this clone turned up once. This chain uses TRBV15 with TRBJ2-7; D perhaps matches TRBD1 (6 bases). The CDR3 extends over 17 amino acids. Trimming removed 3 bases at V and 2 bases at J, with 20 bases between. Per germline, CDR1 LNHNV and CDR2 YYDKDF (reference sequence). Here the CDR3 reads CATSSSPGVGLPYEQYF. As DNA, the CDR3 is TGTGCCACCAGCAGTTCACCAGGGGTTGGTTTGCCCTACGAGCAGTACTTC.

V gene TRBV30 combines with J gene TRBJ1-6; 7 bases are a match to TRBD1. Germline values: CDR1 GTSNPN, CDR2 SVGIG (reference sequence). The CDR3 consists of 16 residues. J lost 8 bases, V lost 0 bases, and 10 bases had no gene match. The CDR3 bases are TGTGCCTGGAGTGTCGCAGGGGGGCAGTCATATTCACCCCTCCACTTT. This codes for CAWSVAGGQSYSPLHF.